This T cell receptor beta chain is from a study of blood T cell repertoires in COVID-19. Study-level information: Both acute and convalescent COVID-19 samples were obtained from the United States, Italy and Spain. T cells, B-cell-depleted T cells, or PBMCs supplied cDNA or gDNA.

V was clipped by 5 bases and J by 7 bases, with 11 bases between them. Germline V gives CDR1 SGHTA, CDR2 FQGNSA. This CDR3 is built from 12 residues. In the authors' methods: Amplified reference gene primers provided the basis for estimating nucleated cell counts. Generated by immunoSEQ multiplex PCR, the TCRdb table keeps only in-frame clones and is missing some. The V and J calls and clone size are taken from that table; D and trimming were inferred from the DNA. The data contain about 190,000 clones, roughly 80% of them singletons. The sample consisted of peripheral blood. The J gene is TRBJ1-2, the V gene TRBV7-2; D not certain. The sequence was obtained from a woman in her thirties with acute or convalescent COVID-19. The CDR3 sequence is CASSHSGGGYTF. The CDR3 DNA sequence: TGTGCCAGCAGCCATTCGGGAGGTGGCTACACCTTC.